These T cell receptor beta chains were read from a single sample in a study of long-term antiretroviral therapy in people with HIV. Some clones are missing from TCRdb's copy, which holds only in-frame ones; the method was immunoSEQ multiplex PCR. The sample consists of about 36,000 clones, 80% to 90% of them appearing once. Specimen: unsorted PBMCs, collected 2.2 years after starting antiretroviral therapy. Every receptor here comes from a man aged 18 to 30 with HIV. The CDR3 runs from the conserved cysteine through the conserved F or W. The D gene is left open where the match is weak. Expanded clones get a size class; other rows say once, few or many, or leave the size out.

TRBJ2-3,TRBD2,.,TRBV9,TGTGCCAGCAGCCCCAAATGGGGTAGCGGGAGTGGGCACGATACGCAGTATTTT,CASSPKWGSGSGHDTQYF
TRBJ2-1,.,few,TRBV7-9,TGTGCCAGCAGCACAATCCGGTCGAGCTCCTACAATGAGCAGTTCTTC,CASSTIRSSSYNEQFF
TRBJ2-2,.,.,TRBV5-1,TGCGCCAGCAGCTTGTTTCCAGAGGTGACCGGGGAGCTGTTTTTT,CASSLFPEVTGELFF
TRBJ1-1,.,once,TRBV9,TGTGCCAGCAGCGCCGCTGTAGGGGCCGGGACTGAAGCTTTCTTT,CASSAAVGAGTEAFF
TRBJ2-2,.,few,TRBV2,TGTGCCAGCAGTGAAGAGGTACTAGGGCCGAACACCGGGGAGCTGTTTTTT,CASSEEVLGPNTGELFF
TRBJ2-2,.,.,TRBV4-3,TGCGCCAGCAGCCAAGTTATTGGGGCAGAACTAAACACCGGGGAGCTGTTTTTT,CASSQVIGAELNTGELFF
TRBJ1-2,TRBD1,.,TRBV9,TGTGCCAGCAGCGTAGGGGGGGACAGGGACCTATTTAACTATGGCTACACCTTC,CASSVGGDRDLFNYGYTF
TRBJ1-5,.,.,TRBV11-2,TGTGCCAGCAGCTTAGGGGGGTTGCAGCCCCAGCATTTT,CASSLGGLQPQHF
TRBJ2-7,TRBD1,.,TRBV4-1,TGCGCCAGCAGCCAGGGGACAGCGCCTAACTACGAGCAGTACTTC,CASSQGTAPNYEQYF
TRBJ2-7,.,large,TRBV7-2,TGTGCCAGCAGCTTCTCCGTCTACGAGCAGTACTTC,CASSFSVYEQYF
TRBJ1-2,.,.,TRBV9,TGTGCCAGCAGCGTAGGGGGGGCGAACTATGGCTACACCTTC,CASSVGGANYGYTF
TRBJ2-7,.,.,TRBV11-1,TGTGCCAGCAGCTTAGAAACAGGGTACGAGCAGTACTTC,CASSLETGYEQYF
TRBJ2-6,.,.,TRBV25-1,TGTGCCAGCAGTCCCGGGGCGCGGGGGGCCAACGTCCTGACTTTC,CASSPGARGANVLTF
TRBJ2-7,.,.,TRBV15,TGTGCCACCAGCAGAGAGGGGACCCGGAGGGAGCAGTACTTC,CATSREGTRREQYF
TRBJ1-5,.,.,TRBV2,TGTGCCAGCAGCGGGCCGGGACGCGAGGATCAGCCCCAGCATTTT,CASSGPGREDQPQHF
TRBJ1-2,.,.,TRBV10-3,TGTGCCATCAGCCCCAGGGGTGGCGGCTACACCTTC,CAISPRGGGYTF
TRBJ1-2,TRBD1,.,TRBV10-3,TGTGCCACCAGCCGGGACAGGAGTGACCTTAACTATGGCTACACCTTC,CATSRDRSDLNYGYTF
TRBJ1-5,.,few,TRBV7-8,TGTGCCAGCAGCTTATCCGGGGCGGGTTACAATCAGCCCCAGCATTTT,CASSLSGAGYNQPQHF
TRBJ2-1,.,.,TRBV21-1,TGTGCCAGCAGCAAAGTATGGTTGACTAGCGGGAGTCGCAATGAGCAGTTCTTC,CASSKVWLTSGSRNEQFF
TRBJ2-3,.,.,TRBV30,TGTGCCTGGACCCCGCCGGGAGTGACAGATACGCAGTATTTT,CAWTPPGVTDTQYF